This T cell receptor beta chain was profiled in a study of CD8+CD57+ T cells in acquired aplastic anemia (dated by TCRdb to the late 2010s). Background on the whole study: Extracted DNA from sorted CD4+ and CD8+ cells averaged approximately 3.4 ug, ranging from about 0.18 to 27.4 ug. An average of around 10 million reads for CD4+ cells and around 11 million reads for CD8+ cells was obtained from healthy donor samples.

Taken from cysteine to phenylalanine, the CDR3 has 14 residues. Only the CDR3 part of the read is kept: 42 bases, read in frame from the first base. V and J are truncated by 5 bases and 6 bases respectively, leaving an intervening sequence of 16 bases. CDR1 is given as SEHNR and CDR2 as FQNEAQ, both from the germline V gene (reference sequence). The paper as a whole reports these results and caveats: Although roughly 29 CD8+ CDR3 sequences were shared by patients and controls, these sequences appeared highly expressed in patients and within the immunodominant clones of patients. CD8+ Simpson's diversity did not differ significantly between patients and healthy controls (P=0.060).

To note about this clonotype: Its antigen has not been determined. Per-nucleotide qualities are absent, and no much larger clonotype sits a single base away.

TCR repertoires of sorted CD4+ and CD8+ blood T cells from severe aplastic anemia patients and healthy subjects were deep-sequenced in the study. Ficoll-Paque density gradient centrifugation was used to isolate peripheral blood mononuclear cells. Before DNA extraction, CD4+ and CD8+ T cells were sorted with FACS or magnetic beads. Genomic DNA was used as template for profiling of TCR beta VDJ combinations and CDR3 sequences. TCR repertoire sequencing was run on an Illumina HiSeq 2000. The published analysis was carried out like this. Repertoire assessment relied on Simpson's diversity index, CDR3 size and DJ length profiles, and TRBV/TRBJ rearrangement plots. The most abundant DNA sequence in the deep sequencing data was taken as the immunodominant clone. CDR3 amino acid sequences were screened for sharing across subjects and compared with published repertoires and the VDJdb database. Clones were called with MiXCR by TCRdb after fastp trimmed the public reads at Q25, and only in-frame beta chains were retained. Identical CDR3 proteins give one entry, which carries the most common genes and DNA. TCRdb assigned the V and J calls; the authors' analysis was not used. The sample table lists over 200,000 distinct CDR3 sequences, 60% to 65% of them with a count of one. Jointly, the top ten make up roughly 29% of the sample.

This chain joins TRBV7-9 to TRBJ1-2, with TRBD1 tentatively as D gene (6 bases match). The sample was sorted CD4+, CD8+, or CD8+CD57+ T cells (not recorded which) from PBMCs. The clonotype originates from a human donor in good health. The nucleotide sequence is given as TGTGCCAGCAGCCCCGGCGACAGGCCAGATGGCTACACCTTC. Its protein reads: CASSPGDRPDGYTF.